This is a list of T cell receptor beta chains from one sample in a study of blood T cell repertoires in COVID-19. Libraries were prepared by immunoSEQ multiplex PCR; TCRdb keeps only in-frame clonotypes and omits some of them. The table records around 65,000 clones, roughly three quarters of them present only once. The specimen sequenced was peripheral blood. These receptors were collected from a human donor in a cohort sampled during active COVID-19. Both conserved end residues are part of each CDR3. D genes are given only for firm matches. Some rows have no size entry. The others give once, few or many, or a class for an expanded clone.

>.|TRBJ1-6|TRBV7-2|.
TGTGCCAGCAGCCTCCGGACAAGAAATTCACCCCTCCACTTT
CASSLRTRNSPLHF
>.|TRBJ2-5|TRBV6-6|.
TGTGCCAGCAGTTACTCGGGGCGGAACCAAGAGACCCAGTACTTC
CASSYSGRNQETQYF
>few|TRBJ2-7|TRBV30|.
TGTGCCTGGACCTACAGGGTGGGAATAGGCGAGCAGTACTTC
CAWTYRVGIGEQYF
>.|TRBJ2-7|TRBV5-1|TRBD2
TGCGCCAGCAGCTTGGCACCGGGACTAGCGGGGACCTCCTACGAGCAGTACTTC
CASSLAPGLAGTSYEQYF
>.|TRBJ1-5|TRBV5-1|.
TGCGCCAGCAGCCAGGGGACGGACAGCAATCAGCCCCAGCATTTT
CASSQGTDSNQPQHF
>.|TRBJ2-2|TRBV2|TRBD1
TGTGCCAGCAGCCCTGGACAGGGGTACACCGGGGAGCTGTTTTTT
CASSPGQGYTGELFF
>.|TRBJ2-1|TRBV6-6|.
TGTGCCAGTCGGGGGTCCCAAGGTGAGCAGTTCTTC
CASRGSQGEQFF
>.|TRBJ1-6|TRBV11-2|TRBD1
TGTGCCAGCAGCCCGACGACAGGGAGAGAGAATTCACCCCTCCACTTT
CASSPTTGRENSPLHF
>.|TRBJ1-1|TRBV18|.
TGTGCCAGCTCACCGGGACATCTAAACACTGAAGCTTTCTTT
CASSPGHLNTEAFF
>.|TRBJ2-1|TRBV27|.
TGTGCCAGCAGTTTCTCCCCTAGGGGGGGCCACTACAATGAGCAGTTCTTC
CASSFSPRGGHYNEQFF
>once|TRBJ1-2|TRBV20-1|TRBD1
TGCAGTGCTAGTCGGACAGGGGGCCTCTATGGCTACACCTTC
CSASRTGGLYGYTF
>.|TRBJ2-2|TRBV7-2|TRBD2
TGTGCCAGCAGCTCAGGCGGGACTATCCTCTCCGGGGAGCTGTTTTTT
CASSSGGTILSGELFF
>few|TRBJ1-6|TRBV11-3|.
TGTGCCAGCAGCCGAGGCTTGGATTCACCCCTCCACTTT
CASSRGLDSPLHF
>once|TRBJ1-1|TRBV18|TRBD1
TGTGCCAGCTCACAAAACCGGGGTGACAGGGGGCAGAACACTGAAGCTTTCTTT
CASSQNRGDRGQNTEAFF
>.|TRBJ2-2|TRBV28|.
TGTGCCAGCAGTACAGGGTTTCCCCCCGGGGAGCTGTTTTTT
CASSTGFPPGELFF
>.|TRBJ1-2|TRBV28|.
TGTGCCAGCAGTTTATGGACAGCTAACTATGGCTACACCTTC
CASSLWTANYGYTF
>.|TRBJ2-7|TRBV28|.
TGTGCCAGCAGCCCACCCAGACAACCCCCTAACGAGCAGTACTTC
CASSPPRQPPNEQYF
>.|TRBJ2-7|TRBV5-1|.
TGCGCCAGCAGCCTTAGGAGCGGCTCCTACGAGCAGTACTTC
CASSLRSGSYEQYF
>.|TRBJ2-1|TRBV6-5|TRBD1
TGTGCCAGCAGTCGCGGGACAGGGGGAATGGGTGAGCAGTTCTTC
CASSRGTGGMGEQFF
>many|TRBJ2-7|TRBV7-2|TRBD2
TGTGCCAGCAGCCCAGACACTAGCGGGAGGGGGCAGTACTTC
CASSPDTSGRGQYF
>once|TRBJ2-1|TRBV5-4|.
TGTGCCAGCAGCTTAGGGACTGAGAATGAGCAGTTCTTC
CASSLGTENEQFF
>.|TRBJ2-7|TRBV7-2|.
TGTGCCAGCAGCCCGGGGACCTACGAGCAGTACTTC
CASSPGTYEQYF
>.|TRBJ2-4|TRBV24-1|TRBD1
TGTGCCACCAGTGAAAGCGGACAGGGATACATTCAGTACTTC
CATSESGQGYIQYF
>.|TRBJ1-5|TRBV20-1|.
TGCAGTGCTAGTCCTGCACGGTCGCCAAGCAATCAGCCCCAGCATTTT
CSASPARSPSNQPQHF
>many|TRBJ1-2|TRBV9|.
TGTGCCAGCAGCCCGTCTTCGTATGGCTACACCTTC
CASSPSSYGYTF
>.|TRBJ2-3|TRBV14|TRBD2
TGTGCCAGCAGCCAAGGTCTCCCTAGCGGGGCCCGCGTGTGGCTAACAGATACGCAGTATTTT
CASSQGLPSGARVWLTDTQYF
>.|TRBJ2-5|TRBV7-9|TRBD1
TGTGCCAGCAGCCCACGGGACAGGGTAGGGGAGACCCAGTACTTC
CASSPRDRVGETQYF
>.|TRBJ2-7|TRBV5-4|.
TGTGCCAGCAGCTTGGGAGGCCTGTCCTACGAGCAGTACTTC
CASSLGGLSYEQYF
>.|TRBJ1-5|TRBV19|TRBD1
TGTGCCAGTAGTAGGGGGACAGGGGGCTGGGGTAGCAATCAGCCCCAGCATTTT
CASSRGTGGWGSNQPQHF
>few|TRBJ1-6|TRBV27|.
TGTGCCAGCAGTTTATCGGACAATTATAATTCACCCCTCCACTTT
CASSLSDNYNSPLHF
>few|TRBJ2-2|TRBV19|.
TGTGCCAGTAGTACCCCTCTCGGCAGGGCCAACACCGGGGAGCTGTTTTTT
CASSTPLGRANTGELFF
>once|TRBJ1-6|TRBV5-6|.
TGTGCCAGCAGCACCGGACCGGGGGACAATTCACCCCTCCACTTT
CASSTGPGDNSPLHF
>.|TRBJ2-2|TRBV5-1|.
TGCGCCAGCAGCTTAGGTTCCTTTTCGACGGCGGGCACCGGGGAGCTGTTTTTT
CASSLGSFSTAGTGELFF
>.|TRBJ1-1|TRBV6-2/TRBV6-3|.
TGTGCCAGCAGCCGACCAGGGTTGAACACTGAAGCTTTCTTT
CASSRPGLNTEAFF
>once|TRBJ2-7|TRBV5-4|TRBD2
TGTGCCAGCAGCCCTCGGACTAGCGGGAGTTACGAGCAGTACTTC
CASSPRTSGSYEQYF
>.|TRBJ1-2|TRBV2|TRBD1
TGTGCCATTAGGGACAGGGGGTCCTCAGAGGGCGGCTACACCTTC
CAIRDRGSSEGGYTF
>.|TRBJ2-7|TRBV4-1|TRBD1
TGCGCCAGCAGCCCCCATCCCACAGGGGCCACCTCCGACGAGCAGTACTTC
CASSPHPTGATSDEQYF
>.|TRBJ2-3|TRBV7-9|.
TGTGCCAGCAGCGACCGACTAGATACGCAGTATTTT
CASSDRLDTQYF
>.|TRBJ2-1|TRBV7-6|.
TGTGCCAGCAGCTTAGAACGGGGATCCTACAATGAGCAGTTCTTC
CASSLERGSYNEQFF
>.|TRBJ1-6|TRBV6-1|TRBD1
TGTGCCAGCAGTGGTTGGACAGGGGGCGCAGGTGGATCACCCCTCCACTTT
CASSGWTGGAGGSPLHF
>.|TRBJ1-6|TRBV27|.
TGTGCCAGCAGCCGACCACCCCGACAGCACTATAATTCACCCCTCCACTTT
CASSRPPRQHYNSPLHF
>once|TRBJ1-6|TRBV5-6|TRBD1
TGTGCCAGCAGCTTTCGACAGGGGGCAGGGGCACCCCTCCACTTT
CASSFRQGAGAPLHF
>.|TRBJ2-7|TRBV11-1|.
TGTGCCAGCAGCTTTAGCACTGCCTACGAGCAGTACTTC
CASSFSTAYEQYF
>.|TRBJ2-1|TRBV6-4|TRBD2
TGTGCCAGCAGTGAAGAAAGCGGGGCACCATCCTACAATGAGCAGTTCTTC
CASSEESGAPSYNEQFF
>.|TRBJ2-2|TRBV7-8|.
TGTGCCAGCAGCTCTCCGACGGCCCGGGCCGGGGAGCTGTTTTTT
CASSSPTARAGELFF
>few|TRBJ1-5|TRBV6-5|.
TGTGCCAGCAGTTACTCAGGGGCCAATCAGCCCCAGCATTTT
CASSYSGANQPQHF
>.|TRBJ2-7|TRBV6-5|.
TGTGCCAGCACCTACAGGGTCGGGTACGAGCAGTACTTC
CASTYRVGYEQYF
>.|TRBJ1-6|TRBV28|TRBD1
TGTGCCAGCGGGGCGGGACAGTGGGTTTCACCCCTCCACTTT
CASGAGQWVSPLHF
>many|TRBJ2-3|TRBV28|.
TGTGCCAGCAGTTTCGTAGCGGGCACAGATACGCAGTATTTT
CASSFVAGTDTQYF
>.|TRBJ2-1|TRBV6-5|.
TGTGCCAGCAGTTACTCAGAAGGGGCCTACAATGAGCAGTTCTTC
CASSYSEGAYNEQFF
>many|TRBJ1-6|TRBV3-1/TRBV3-2|.
TGTGCCAGCAGCCTAGGGGGGGGGAATGAAAATTCACCCCTCCACTTT
CASSLGGGNENSPLHF
>few|TRBJ2-7|TRBV5-5|.
TGTGCCAGCAGGGCCCGTCAGGGATCGGACGAGCAGTACTTC
CASRARQGSDEQYF
>.|TRBJ1-2|TRBV28|TRBD1
TGTGCCAGCAGCTGGACAGGGTCCTATGGCTACACCTTC
CASSWTGSYGYTF
>few|TRBJ2-5|TRBV3-1/TRBV3-2|TRBD2
TGTGCCAGCAGCCGGCGACTAGCGGGAGCGGGGGAGACCCAGTACTTC
CASSRRLAGAGETQYF